These 8 T cell receptor beta chains share one sample of origin, sequenced in a study of T cell responses to AZD1222 COVID-19 vaccine. Here immunoSEQ multiplex PCR was the method, and the copy in TCRdb shows in-frame clones only, minus some. The sample contains around 80,000 clones, roughly 90% of which appear only once. The input for sequencing was peripheral blood, taken 28 days after the second AZD1222 dose. The receptors originated from an adult who received the AZD1222 COVID-19 vaccine.

The chain has TRBV7-9 and TRBJ1-2; TRBD1 matches at 8 bases. The trim removed 3 bases at V and 2 bases at J, leaving 14 bases unmatched. Germline V gives CDR1 SEHNR, CDR2 FQNEAQ (reference sequence). The CDR3 has 18 residues. CDR3 sequence: CASSFMSPRGRDNYGYTF. The CDR3 nucleotides read TGTGCCAGCAGCTTTATGAGCCCCAGGGGGCGAGACAACTATGGCTACACCTTC.

The V and J genes are TRBV30 and TRBJ2-7, with 11 bases identical to TRBD1. The ends lost 7 bases at V and 5 bases at J; junction bases unmatched: 7. Germline V gene sequence: CDR1 GTSNPN, CDR2 SVGIG (reference sequence). CDR3 size: 13 residues. CDR3 sequence (DNA): TGTGCCTACCTAAGGACAGGGGGCCACGAGCAGTACTTC. Protein product: CAYLRTGGHEQYF.

The genes are TRBV18 and TRBJ2-7; TRBD1 agrees at 9 bases. The CDR3 contains 16 residues. The V gene end was trimmed by 3 bases and the J gene end by 1 base; junction bases not matched to a gene: 7. Germline values: CDR1 KGHSH, CDR2 LQKENI. The DNA for the CDR3 is TGTGCCAGCTCACCCGCCGCGACAGGGGGGTCCTACGAGCAGTACTTC. Protein sequence: CASSPAATGGSYEQYF.

Only one count was recorded for this clone. J is TRBJ2-7 and V is TRBV27; no reliable D call. Germline V lookup: CDR1 MNHEY, CDR2 SMNVEV (reference sequence). Trimming took 3 bases from V and 0 from J, leaving 9 bases between them. This CDR3 region has 14 residues. The CDR3 sequence: CASSFNGHSYEQYF. The CDR3 region has the DNA TGTGCCAGCAGTTTTAATGGGCACTCCTACGAGCAGTACTTC.

The CDR3 DNA sequence: TGTGCCAGCTCGTTAATAGGACAACAAATCAATGAGCAGTTCTTC. It specifies CASSLIGQQINEQFF. The chain combines TRBV18 with TRBJ2-1; D is perhaps TRBD1 (5 bases). The germline V gene encodes CDR1 KGHSH and CDR2 LQKENI. Trimming pared 6 bases from V and 6 bases from J, leaving 18 bases between. The CDR3 runs 15 residues.

The rearrangement joins TRBV30 to TRBJ2-1; a possible D gene is TRBD2 (6 bases). The CDR3 sequence is 16 residues long. Germline loops: CDR1 GTSNPN, CDR2 SVGIG (reference sequence). V lost 2 bases, J lost 7 bases, and 21 bases lay in between. As DNA, the CDR3 is TGTGCCTGGAGTCTCCGAGCGGGTCCGGGTGGGAATGAGCAGTTCTTC. It translates to CAWSLRAGPGGNEQFF. Combining the CDR3 with reference TRBV30 and TRBJ2-1 gives the whole variable domain SQTIHQWPATLVQPVGSPLSLECTVEGTSNPNLYWYRQAAGRGLQLLFYSVGIGQISSEVPQNLSASRPQDRQFILSSKKLLLSDSGFYLCAWSLRAGPGGNEQFFGPGTRLTVL.

This rearrangement joins TRBV5-1 to TRBJ1-1, with unresolved D. The CDR3 totals 13 residues. From germline, CDR1 is SGHRS and CDR2 YFSETQ. The V end was cut by 2 bases, the J end by 1 base, with 6 bases between. The CDR3 sequence: CASSLLGNTEAFF. As DNA, the CDR3 is TGCGCCAGCAGCTTACTAGGGAACACTGAAGCTTTCTTT.

V is TRBV29-1 and J is TRBJ1-1; maybe TRBD1 (5 bases). This CDR3 has 12 residues. Germline V lookup: CDR1 SQVTM, CDR2 ANQGSEA. The V end lost 4 bases, the J end lost 2 bases, and 8 bases lay between the germline ends. This chain's CDR3 is CSVGTGNTEAFF. The CDR3 DNA reads TGCAGCGTTGGAACAGGTAACACTGAAGCTTTCTTT.